This TCR beta chain was documented in a study of cytomegalovirus exposure and HLA in healthy donors (dated by TCRdb to the late 2010s). As for the study more broadly: According to an earlier analysis of 587 of the donors, roughly 180 million T cells yielded roughly 100 million unique TCR beta sequences and about 300 Gb of sequence data. Across approximately 400 genotyped donors of the cohort, an average of about 240,000 unique TCR beta nucleotide sequences per donor were sequenced, and roughly 17% of those sequences were non-productive. Both class I and class II loci were covered by HLA typing, at four-digit resolution. Alongside the repertoire data, information on donor age, sex, ethnicity and CMV serostatus was compiled. Rather than drawing on any new phenotypic data, the later analysis identified candidate immune exposures from TCR beta sequences and the way those sequences occurred across donors. In addition to the first cohort of 666 subjects, a separate validation cohort of 120 different subjects was used. Every repertoire in the discovery cohort had been generated on one and the same sequencing platform. Four to six DR-DQ haplotypes were handled as single units for association and clustering, since linkage in the cohort was strong. The study profiled the T cell repertoires of around 700 subjects by immunosequencing and related them to cytomegalovirus serostatus. The study was designed to test whether signatures of past pathogen exposure could be identified by cataloging public T cell receptors. A later analysis re-analyzed previously published TCR beta repertoires from roughly 630 donors and added high-resolution HLA genotyping to study TCR occurrence patterns. An early release that covered around 590 HLA-typed donors contained about 300 gigabases of sequencing data and approximately 85 million unique TCR sequences. In an earlier analysis of roughly 540 of the donors, high-throughput TCR beta sequencing was used to judge whether each TCR beta V gene segment behaved as functional or pseudogenic. Typing coverage varied by locus: roughly 629-640 donors for A, B, C, DRB1 and DQB1; about 520 for DQA1; some 610 for DPA1; around 450 for DPB1. In a later genetic analysis, genome-wide SNP genotypes for about three fifths of the roughly 670 donors were used, and that subset was treated as a discovery cohort. High-throughput TCR immunosequencing, statistical association of individual TCRs with disease status, and machine learning were combined to predict cytomegalovirus infection status. Among the roughly 410 genotyped donors, around 81% belonged to the genetic ancestry cluster associated with self-reported Caucasian donors.

The library was generated by the immunoSEQ multiplex PCR assay. For the multiplex PCR, a mixture combining 60 forward primers for TCR Vbeta segments and 13 reverse primers for TCR Jbeta segments was used. The CDR3 region of rearranged TCR beta genes was amplified from genomic DNA with a multiplex PCR assay. The amplified TCR beta libraries were sequenced on the Illumina HiSeq System as 87-base-pair reads. As for the authors' bioinformatics: In a later analysis, about 80 million unique TCR beta chains were counted across the 500 to 850 repertoires, and around 10 million of these chains were shared by at least two donors. Raw reads were error-corrected and collapsed into unique sequences by a nearest-neighbor algorithm in which closely related sequences were merged to remove PCR and sequencing errors. Alignment of CDR3 sequences to IMGT reference sequences was used to assign V, D and J gene segments. For a sequence to be retained, a match of at least six nucleotides was required to both a V gene segment and a J gene segment. Rearrangements were classified as productive when the CDR3 lacked stop codons and remained in frame with V and J, and all other rearrangements were classified as non-productive. CDR3 was defined according to IMGT convention as the region running from the second conserved V-encoded cysteine to the conserved J-encoded phenylalanine. In an earlier analysis of some 550 of the donors, sequences lacking an unambiguous match to a single V gene segment were excluded. In an earlier analysis of about 590 of the donors, a V segment was called functional when productive rearrangements were above 56.7%, and segregating when the standard deviation between donors exceeded 5%. A statistical classification framework was built to diagnose cytomegalovirus status from the catalog of TCR beta chain sequences. V and J gene assignment, in a later analysis, came from comparing TCR nucleotide sequences with IMGT/GENE-DB human TR gene sequences. Using the TCRdist pipeline, a later analysis assigned CDR3 sequences along with most-parsimonious VDJ recombination scenarios. A later analysis defined each TCR beta chain by its CDR3 amino acid sequence plus V-gene family, and excluded reads lacking a unique V-gene family. To address suspected cross-contamination and a sequencing artifact, a later analysis removed over 500 highly shared, low-generation-probability nucleotide sequences. For each public chain, a later analysis derived a clonal expansion index from normalized ranks of inferred template counts within each repertoire. In a later analysis, generation probabilities were computed with a VDJ recombination model fitted to out-of-frame rearrangements, and the resulting probabilities were checked against IGoR. In a later analysis, hypergeometric tests were used to score TCR-TCR, TCR-HLA and TCR-CMV co-occurrence, with a repertoire-size bias correction applied to TCR pairs. To estimate false discovery rates, a later analysis permuted the HLA or CMV assignments 20 times. A later analysis grouped co-occurring TCRs with DBSCAN, adding TCRdist sequence similarity when clustering within HLA-allele-positive subsets. Repertoires with fewer than 30,000 or more than 120,000 public chains were left out of co-occurrence clustering, as were a handful of repertoires with anomalous nucleotide sharing. Not all clones reach the TCRdb copy of this immuneACCESS table, which keeps in-frame sequences only. Checked studies attribute under half of the gap to unresolved V genes and leave the rest unexplained. That table is the source of V, J and clone size, and D and trimming were worked out from the DNA. The sample profile shows 85,000 to 100,000 clones; 84% of them were found once. Together, the top ten hold about 5.6% of the sample.

Findings and caveats that apply to the study as a whole: Linkage disequilibrium might explain the correlated functional status among segregating V segments, but an unknown experimental factor could not be excluded. This cohort had only TCR beta chains sequenced, and the lack of alpha or paired-chain data limited which features could be detected. In a later genetic analysis, a missense DCLRE1C variant was associated with V-gene and J-gene trimming of TCR beta chains, and the association was replicated in an independent cohort. Immune exposure information for the cohort was limited to CMV serostatus. A later analysis found that TCR association rates varied across HLA loci, with DRB1 alleles showing the most associated TCRs and HLA-C alleles the fewest. Because some donors lacked HLA typing at each locus, the association tests relied only on the typed subset. An earlier analysis of approximately 570 of the donors showed that most TCR beta V segments appeared in productive rearrangements either about 87% or about 30% of the time, which broadly matched IMGT annotations. A further reported finding was that TCR beta sequences accurately predicted the HLA-A and HLA-B alleles for most subjects in the first cohort. Some IMGT-functional V segments, including TRBV6-2 and TRBV6-3, could not be told apart with the 87-base-pair reads, so those segments were excluded. The authors suggested that the approach could potentially be generalized to other disease states and immunological phenotypes. The study listed 150 to 200 TCR beta chains as associated with cytomegalovirus. Three of the identified cytomegalovirus-associated TCR beta chains were confirmed in vitro to be specific for cytomegalovirus antigens. Several of the top co-occurrence clusters appeared to be linked to parvovirus B19, influenza, CMV and Epstein-Barr virus, according to a later analysis. A group of highly shared sequence variants was considered likely to be a technical artifact of the sequencing pipeline. Most CMV-associated TCR beta chains appeared to be HLA-restricted in a later analysis, and the HLA associations seemed to be driven largely by CMV exposure. In a later analysis, some 17,000 TCR beta sequences were associated with specific HLA alleles at a false discovery rate of 0.05. A later genetic analysis reported fewer N-insertions in productive TCRs among donors in an Asian-associated ancestry cluster than the roughly 700-donor mean. In a later analysis, HLA-associated TCR beta chains showed more clonal expansion and lower generation probabilities than non-associated chains that were equally common. Most TCR sequences were observed very rarely across donors, whereas some public TCRs were present in many individuals. Roughly uniform sequencing depth across donors was assumed in presence/absence analyses, although this assumption may not hold. In both the original and validation cohorts, the classifier was reported to diagnose cytomegalovirus status with high specificity and sensitivity. Because counts were too low, seventeen rarely observed V segments, including chromosome 9 orphons, were excluded from the earlier analysis of around 590 of the donors. When HLA alleles, especially DR and DQ, strongly co-occurred, attributing TCR associations to individual alleles was difficult.

With regard to this clone: Its antigen remains undetermined. No clone much larger than this one lies a single base away; base qualities are absent.

In total, fewer than 750 healthy bone marrow donors made up the cohort. All cohort members were sampled while nominally healthy, although unrecorded immune exposures were likely present. The donor was CMV seropositive and was included in the group of about 290 seropositive cohort members. Each donor provided a peripheral blood sample, and peripheral blood mononuclear cells were used for TCR beta sequencing. Genomic DNA was extracted from the blood cell samples with the Qiagen DNeasy Blood Extraction Kit. Taken from the germline V gene (reference sequence), the CDR1 and CDR2 loops are PRHDT and FYEKMQ. From its cysteine to its phenylalanine, the CDR3 spans 15 amino acids. The read is trimmed to its CDR3 DNA, 45 bases read in frame from base 1. The germline V end is reduced by 5 bases and the J end by 3 bases; junction bases left unmatched: 9.

Sequencing used PBMCs. This chain is built from TRBV13 and TRBJ2-7, and 8 bases in between align with TRBD1. The receptor's source is a woman between 18 and 30 years old in good health and CMV-seropositive. The CDR3 loop reads CASSKGGQAGYEQYF. The DNA reads TGTGCCAGCAGCAAGGGGGGACAGGCGGGCTACGAGCAGTACTTC. Outside the CDR3, residues come from the reference TRBV13 and TRBJ2-7 proteins, so the full variable domain is: AAGVIQSPRHLIKEKRETATLKCYPIPRHDTVYWYQQGPGQDPQFLISFYEKMQSDKGSIPDRFSAQQFSDYHSELNMSSLELGDSALYFCASSKGGQAGYEQYFGPGTRLTVT.